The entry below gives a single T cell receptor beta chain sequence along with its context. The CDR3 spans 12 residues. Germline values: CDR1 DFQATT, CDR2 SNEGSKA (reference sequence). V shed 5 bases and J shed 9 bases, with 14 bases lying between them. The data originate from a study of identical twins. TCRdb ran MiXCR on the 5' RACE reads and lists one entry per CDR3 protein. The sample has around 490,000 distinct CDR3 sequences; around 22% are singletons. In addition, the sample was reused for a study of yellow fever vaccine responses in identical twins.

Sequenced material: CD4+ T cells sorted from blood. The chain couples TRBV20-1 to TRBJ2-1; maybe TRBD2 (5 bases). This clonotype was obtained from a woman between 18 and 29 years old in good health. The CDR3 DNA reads TGCAGTGCTGCCCTGAGAGGGATTGAGCAGTTCTTC. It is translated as CSAALRGIEQFF.